This TCR beta chain was identified during a study of tumor and adjacent non-tumor tissue in lung cancer. Study-level background: Aged roughly 31 to 85 years, patients included roughly 10 men and about 5 women with stage I to III disease.

Germline assignment: CDR1 MDHEN and CDR2 SYDVKM. The V end was cut by 7 bases, the J end by 5 bases, with 21 bases between. The CDR3 totals 15 residues. RNA was extracted from bulk tissue without any cell sorting. More than 3 cm separated this lung sample from the edge of the tumor. TCRbeta libraries were built with three rounds of nested PCR, modified from ARM-PCR. TCRdb reprocessed the multiplex PCR reads with MiXCR, giving one entry per CDR3 protein. The data show approximately 90,000 distinct CDR3 sequences, 75% to 85% seen once. Sequences were obtained from distant non-tumor lung tissue. The rearrangement links TRBV28 to TRBJ2-7; maybe TRBD2 (7 bases). The origin of this receptor is a woman aged 50 to 60 with non-small cell lung cancer. The CDR3 coding sequence is TGTGCCAGCAATAATCCGGGACGGGGGGCCCACGAGCAGTACTTC. Residues: CASNNPGRGAHEQYF. The variable domain in full, with the rest retrieved from reference TRBV28 and TRBJ2-7, is DVKVTQSSRYLVKRTGEKVFLECVQDMDHENMFWYRQDPGLGLRLIYFSYDVKMKEKGDIPEGYSVSREKKERFSLILESASTNQTSMYLCASNNPGRGAHEQYFGPGTRLTVT.